The rows below give T cell receptor beta chains drawn from one sample of a study of regulatory T cells in long-lasting Graves disease. TCRdb reprocessed the multiplex PCR reads via MiXCR and lists one record per CDR3 protein. The data contain around 340,000 distinct CDR3 sequences, about 18% of them singletons. The source was peripheral blood mononuclear cells (PBMCs), collected when the disease was refractory, from a patient treated with antithyroid drugs. These receptors were obtained from a female donor with Graves disease. Both conserved end residues are part of each CDR3. A D gene is named only where the DNA matches it firmly. Clone size, where shown, is once, few, many, or a class for clones that have expanded.

>-|-|TRBJ1-1|TRBV5-1
CASSSFWGTEAFF
TGCGCCAGCAGCTCCTTCTGGGGCACTGAAGCTTTCTTT
>few|TRBD2|TRBJ2-5|TRBV6-1
CASLAGGQETQYF
TGTGCCAGCTTAGCGGGAGGCCAAGAGACCCAGTACTTC
>many|-|TRBJ1-1|TRBV11-3
CASSLPQTPGAFF
TGTGCCAGCAGCTTACCCCAGACCCCGGGAGCTTTCTTT
>many|-|TRBJ1-1|TRBV20-1
CSARDRGVTEAFF
TGCAGTGCTAGAGATAGGGGTGTCACTGAAGCTTTCTTT
>few|TRBD1|TRBJ1-2|TRBV5-1
CASSLVTGVGGYTF
TGCGCCAGCAGCTTGGTGACAGGGGTCGGTGGCTACACCTTC
>many|-|TRBJ1-4|TRBV15
CATRFGDEKLFF
TGTGCCACCCGATTTGGAGATGAAAAACTGTTTTTT
>-|-|TRBJ1-6|TRBV5-1
CASSLGQANSPLHF
TGCGCCAGCAGCTTGGGGCAGGCGAATTCACCCCTCCACTTT
>once|TRBD2|TRBJ2-5|TRBV27
CASSGRAWQETQYF
TGTGCCAGCAGCGGGAGGGCCTGGCAAGAGACCCAGTACTTC
>many|-|TRBJ1-1|TRBV18
CASSPPLANTEAFF
TGTGCCAGCTCACCACCGTTGGCAAACACTGAAGCTTTCTTT
>-|TRBD2|TRBJ2-2|TRBV30
CAWSKAGAGELFF
TGTGCCTGGAGTAAAGCGGGGGCCGGGGAGCTGTTTTTT
>many|-|TRBJ2-2|TRBV11-3
CASSPSAWGRRNTGELFF
TGTGCCAGCAGCCCGTCGGCGTGGGGGCGACGGAACACCGGGGAGCTGTTTTTT
>few|-|TRBJ1-5|TRBV7-2
CASSPEGGGGQPQHF
TGTGCCAGCAGCCCCGAGGGGGGCGGGGGTCAGCCCCAGCATTTT
>-|-|TRBJ2-7|TRBV4-2
CASSQDLSGATLPYEQYF
TGTGCCAGCAGCCAAGACTTATCGGGGGCGACACTTCCCTACGAGCAGTACTTC
>many|-|TRBJ2-5|TRBV20-1
CSAREQGRETQYF
TGCAGTGCTAGAGAGCAGGGGCGAGAGACCCAGTACTTC
>few|-|TRBJ2-6|TRBV20-1
CSASQGTYTPPVLTF
TGCAGTGCTAGTCAGGGGACCTATACTCCACCCGTCCTGACTTTC
>few|-|TRBJ1-2|TRBV6-2/TRBV6-3
CASSYGRTGYGYTF
TGTGCCAGCAGTTACGGAAGGACGGGCTATGGCTACACCTTC
>-|TRBD2|TRBJ2-2|TRBV5-1
CASSPGLPGGPGELFF
TGCGCCAGCAGTCCGGGCTTGCCGGGAGGGCCCGGGGAGCTGTTTTTT
>many|-|TRBJ2-6|TRBV28
CASSLGSAGANVLTF
TGTGCCAGCAGTTTAGGTTCGGCTGGGGCCAACGTCCTGACTTTC
>-|TRBD1|TRBJ2-7|TRBV5-1
CASSLSGTGSAEQYF
TGCGCCAGCAGCTTGTCCGGGACAGGGTCGGCCGAGCAGTACTTC
>-|-|TRBJ1-2|TRBV5-1
CASSFGPGSYGYTF
TGCGCCAGCAGCTTTGGACCGGGGAGCTATGGCTACACCTTC
>-|-|TRBJ2-7|TRBV4-3
CASSQERKARRYEQYF
TGCGCCAGCAGCCAAGAAAGGAAGGCTAGGAGGTACGAGCAGTACTTC
>many|-|TRBJ1-6|TRBV2
CASTRTANSPLHF
TGTGCCAGCACTCGGACAGCTAATTCACCCCTCCACTTT
>many|-|TRBJ1-1|TRBV11-2
CASSLRGITYTEAFF
TGTGCCAGCAGCTTACGGGGCATTACTTACACTGAAGCTTTCTTT
>-|TRBD2|TRBJ2-7|TRBV5-1
CASSLGPSGGEQYF
TGCGCCAGCAGCTTGGGACCGTCGGGGGGAGAGCAGTACTTC
>many|TRBD1|TRBJ1-2|TRBV5-1
CASSLEGGYDYGYTF
TGCGCCAGCAGCTTGGAAGGGGGCTACGACTATGGCTACACCTTC
>-|-|TRBJ2-1|TRBV5-4
CASSSGFDEQFF
TGTGCCAGCAGCTCCGGATTCGATGAGCAGTTCTTC